This T cell receptor (beta chain) was sequenced in a study of molecular identifiers for immune sequencing clone quantification (dated 2018 in TCRdb). Regarding the complete study: In a replicate experiment, RNA from roughly 20,000 or 100,000 naive CD8 T cells was split into five aliquots, four of which were sequenced. This methods study benchmarked molecular-identifier clustering-based TCR repertoire sequencing (MIDCIRS) and TCR RNA copy counting, using CD8 T cells to do so.

Deletion took 4 bases off V and 3 bases off J, with a span of 11 bases between the germline ends. Based on the germline V gene, the CDR1 and CDR2 sequences are SGHDT and YYEEEE. Including the terminal cysteine and phenylalanine, the CDR3 comprises 14 residues. Only the CDR3 DNA is retained, 42 bases long and in frame from the first base. What the work shows at the level of the full study, not this receptor alone: Even against a background of roughly 1 million naive CD8 T cells, spiked-in Jurkat TCR RNA amounting to a single cell's worth was reported to be detectable. When barcode sub-clustering was left out, chimeric consensus sequences inflated TCR diversity, with chimeras reaching as high as 47%. Naive libraries contained spiked-in Jurkat TCR RNA (approximately nine copies' worth), which is not part of the donor repertoire. Roughly 3 recovered TCR RNA copies per cell were obtained by modeling, versus about 10 by digital PCR, implying a capture efficiency of 25% to 30%. In CMV-specific effector cells, clones with more than 20 RNA copies accounted for over 97% of molecules, whereas in naive cells such clones accounted for under 1%. Identical TCR molecules sharing a barcode could cause highly expanded clone sizes to be underestimated.

In its sample, this clonotype was seen many times. Its antigen is unknown. No per-base quality is available; no much larger clone lies one base away. Libraries of naive CD8 T cells were generated from about 20,000 to 1,000,000 sorted cells, with 10%, 30% or 50% of the purified RNA used. On a BD FACSAria II, naive CD8 T cells were FACS-sorted as CD8+CD4-CCR7+CD45RA+ and collected into RLT Plus buffer. To test detection sensitivity, Jurkat RNA equal to 10 or so TCR copies was added to samples of about 20,000-1,000,000 naive CD8 T cells. CD8 T cells were enriched with RosetteSep CD8+ T Cell Enrichment Cocktail and Ficoll-Paque, followed by ACK red cell lysis. Library preparation was by PCR. The sequencer was a NextSeq 500. Bulk TCR libraries were made following a previously described method, with the TCR primers given in Table S5. Purification of total RNA was performed with the Qiagen AllPrep DNA/RNA kit. Reads from multiple sequencing runs of the same library were pooled before analysis. Under the source paper's analysis protocol: Reads were retained only if the reads had an exact TCR constant sequence, and the retained reads were trimmed to 150 nt and grouped according to their 12-nt molecular barcodes. Reads in each barcode group were sub-clustered using a 15% Levenshtein threshold, and a quality-weighted consensus sequence was built for each RNA molecule. Non-functional sequences were excluded, and lower-count sequences lying one edit away from another sequence were also excluded. On the basis of fitting two negative binomial distributions, barcode sub-clusters with fewer than 20% of the maximum read count were discarded. TCRdb reprocessing: public reads trimmed at Q25 with fastp, clones called with MiXCR, in-frame beta chains kept. Identical CDR3 protein sequences are pooled into one entry, listed with their most common genes and DNA. The V and J calls were not made by the authors but by TCRdb's processing. The table for this sample lists more than 550,000 distinct CDR3 sequences; 25% of them were counted only once. The biggest ten clones account for about 0.84% of the sample.

The specimen sequenced was naive CD8+ T cells from blood, with Jurkat cell RNA spiked in. The sample's cell subset or site, from its label and the paper: FACS-sorted CD8+CD4-CCR7+CD45RA+ naive T cells. The receptor comes from a human donor in good health. Some libraries in this study had Jurkat cell RNA spiked in. This sequence uses TRBV5-6 and TRBJ1-3; a tentative D match to TRBD1 spans 6 bases. The sequenced DNA: TGTGCCAGCAGCCTAAGACAGGATGGAAACACCATATATTTT. It translates to CASSLRQDGNTIYF. Reference TRBV5-6 and TRBJ1-3 proteins supply the regions before and after the CDR3; the full variable domain is: DAGVTQSPTHLIKTRGQQVTLRCSPKSGHDTVSWYQQALGQGPQFIFQYYEEEERQRGNFPDRFSGHQFPNYSSELNVNALLLGDSALYLCASSLRQDGNTIYFGEGSWLTVV.